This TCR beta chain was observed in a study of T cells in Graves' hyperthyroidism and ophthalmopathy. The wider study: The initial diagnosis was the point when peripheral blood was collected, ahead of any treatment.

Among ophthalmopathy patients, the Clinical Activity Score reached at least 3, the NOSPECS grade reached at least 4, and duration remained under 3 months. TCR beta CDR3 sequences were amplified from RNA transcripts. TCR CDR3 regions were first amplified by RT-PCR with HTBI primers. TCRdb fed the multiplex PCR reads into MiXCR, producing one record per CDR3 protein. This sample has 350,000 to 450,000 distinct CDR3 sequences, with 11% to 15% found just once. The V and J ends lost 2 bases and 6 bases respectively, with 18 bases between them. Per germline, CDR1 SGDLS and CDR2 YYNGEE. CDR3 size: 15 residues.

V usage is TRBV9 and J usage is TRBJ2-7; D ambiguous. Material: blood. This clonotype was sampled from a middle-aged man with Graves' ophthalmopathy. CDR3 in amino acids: CASSVSPDPSSEQYF. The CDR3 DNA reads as TGTGCCAGCAGCGTCAGCCCCGATCCCTCCAGCGAGCAGTACTTC.